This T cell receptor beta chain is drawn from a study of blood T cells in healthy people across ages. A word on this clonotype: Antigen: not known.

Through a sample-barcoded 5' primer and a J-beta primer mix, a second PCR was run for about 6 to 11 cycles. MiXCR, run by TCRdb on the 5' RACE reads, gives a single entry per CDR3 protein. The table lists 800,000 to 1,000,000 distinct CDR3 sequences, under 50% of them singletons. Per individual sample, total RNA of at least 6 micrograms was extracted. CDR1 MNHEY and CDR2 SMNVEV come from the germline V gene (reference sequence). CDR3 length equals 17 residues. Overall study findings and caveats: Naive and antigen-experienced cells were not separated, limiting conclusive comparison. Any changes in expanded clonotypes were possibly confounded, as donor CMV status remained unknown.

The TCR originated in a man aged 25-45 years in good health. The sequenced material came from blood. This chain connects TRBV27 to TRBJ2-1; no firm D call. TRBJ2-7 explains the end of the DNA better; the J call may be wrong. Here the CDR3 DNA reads TGTGCCAGCAGTTTATCGGCAGGCCGGAGCTCCTACAATGAGCAGTACTTC. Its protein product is CASSLSAGRSSYNEQYF.